The source of this T cell receptor (beta chain) is a study of cytomegalovirus exposure and HLA in healthy donors. Study-wide results and limits: Later findings reportedly placed an Asian-associated ancestry cluster below the approximately 670-donor mean for N-insertions. Several of the most significant clusters appeared, in a later analysis, to be linked to common viral pathogens. Later analysis identified a missense DCLRE1C variant that was linked to TCR beta V- and J-gene trimming.

PCR involved 60 Vbeta and 13 Jbeta primers. Produced via immunoSEQ multiplex PCR; TCRdb's table is partial and in-frame only. The sample holds about 130,000 clones, roughly three quarters seen once. Of note for this clone: What it recognizes is unknown.

The CDR3 spans 16 residues. Germline V gene lookup returns CDR1 SGDLS and CDR2 YYNGEE. V lost 0 bases and J lost 7; bases outside the gene matches: 5. The V and J genes are TRBV9 and TRBJ2-1, with 12 bases that match TRBD2. The origin of this receptor is a young man in good health and CMV-seronegative. The sample taken for sequencing was PBMCs. The DNA for the CDR3 is TGTGCCAGCAGCGTAGTAGTGACTAGCGGGAGTAATGAGCAGTTCTTC. Translating gives CASSVVVTSGSNEQFF.